This TCR beta chain was obtained from a study of blood T cell repertoires in COVID-19. Background on the study: Samples of COVID-19 (acute and convalescent) were obtained from the United States, Italy and Spain. PBMCs, B-cell-depleted T cells, or T cells provided the cDNA or gDNA that made up the material.

Per the original methods: The authors estimated nucleated cell counts from reference gene primer amplification. TCRdb's table, derived via immunoSEQ multiplex PCR, lists solely in-frame clones and lacks some. The V and J calls and clone size were taken over from that table, and D and trimming were inferred from the DNA. The sample includes 340,000 or so clones, around four fifths of them seen just once. The CDR3 sequence is 17 residues long. Germline V gene data show CDR1 as MDHEN and CDR2 as SYDVKM. The V and J ends lost 6 bases and 5 bases, in that order; junction bases with no gene match: 9. This receptor was obtained from a man in his thirties or forties with active or convalescent COVID-19. The chain combines TRBV28 with TRBJ2-2, with 13 positions matching TRBD2. Sequenced sample: peripheral blood. CDR3 amino acids: CASSPGLAGAWTGELFF. CDR3 coding DNA: TGTGCCAGCAGCCCTGGACTAGCGGGAGCCTGGACCGGGGAGCTGTTTTTT.